Below, 27 T cell receptor beta chains from the same sample are listed, as sequenced in a study of blood T cell repertoires in COVID-19. Data came from immunoSEQ multiplex PCR; TCRdb stores just in-frame clones and leaves some out. There are 150,000 to 200,000 clones in the sample; around 81% occur only once, and about 2.6% lies in the top ten. The specimen sequenced was peripheral blood. The receptors come from a human donor with acute or convalescent COVID-19. The donor label of this sample is uncertain.

The gene calls are TRBV15 and TRBJ1-1; possible D gene TRBD1, 6 bases. CDR1 is LNHNV and CDR2 is YYDKDF in the germline V gene (reference sequence). This CDR3 contains 13 residues. Between the trimmed V and J ends, which lost 8 bases and 3 bases, there was a span of 13 bases. The CDR3 is CATFGQSHTEAFF. In nucleotides, the CDR3 is TGTGCCACCTTCGGACAGAGTCACACTGAAGCTTTCTTT. Full variable domain (remainder filled in from reference TRBV15 and TRBJ1-1): DAMVIQNPRYQVTQFGKPVTLSCSQTLNHNVMYWYQQKSSQAPKLLFHYYDKDFNNEADTPDNFQSRRPNTSFCFLDIRSPGLGDTAMYLCATFGQSHTEAFFGQGTRLTVV.

The rearrangement joins TRBV6-2 or TRBV6-3 to TRBJ2-5; possibly TRBD2 for D (7 bases). CDR3 length equals 12 residues. The germline V and J ends were trimmed by 6 bases and 9 bases, with 14 bases remaining between them. CDR1 is MNHEY and CDR2 is SVGEGT in the germline V gene. CDR3: CASSLTGRAQYF. CDR3 nucleotides: TGTGCCAGCAGCCTTACAGGGAGGGCCCAGTACTTC.

The chain recombines TRBV30 with TRBJ1-4; TRBD1 is a possible D gene (6 bases). V was shortened by 3 bases and J by 8 bases, with 13 bases between the two germline ends. CDR1 is GTSNPN, CDR2 SVGIG, per germline (reference sequence). The CDR3 spans 13 residues. The CDR3 DNA reads TGTGCCTGGAGCGTTGGACAGAACGAAAAACTGTTTTTT. Its protein product is CAWSVGQNEKLFF.

V is TRBV2 and J is TRBJ1-2, with a tentative D call TRBD1 (5 bases). This CDR3 has 14 amino acids. Trimming took 2 bases from V and 7 from J, leaving 14 bases between them. Per the germline V gene, CDR1 is SNHLY and CDR2 is FYNNEI. The CDR3 DNA follows: TGTGCCAGCAGTGAATTGGGGTCCAGGGTTGGCTACACCTTC. Translating it yields CASSELGSRVGYTF. Variable domain in full (rest from reference TRBV2 and TRBJ1-2): EPEVTQTPSHQVTQMGQEVILRCVPISNHLYFYWYRQILGQKVEFLVSFYNNEISEKSEIFDDQFSVERPDGSNFTLKIRSTKLEDSAMYFCASSELGSRVGYTFGSGTRLTVV.

Here the CDR3 reads CASTFDFGETQYF. In nucleotides, the CDR3 is TGTGCCAGCACTTTCGACTTCGGGGAGACCCAGTACTTC. The V call is TRBV5-4, the J call TRBJ2-5; D uncertain. Trimming left V 6 bases short and J 5 bases short, with 14 bases between. Germline values: CDR1 SGHNT, CDR2 YYREEE (reference sequence). The CDR3 runs to 13 residues.

The V gene is TRBV7-8, the J gene TRBJ2-3; 10 bases fit TRBD2. Trimming removed 4 bases from V and 4 bases from J; junction bases left unmatched: 8. Germline assignment: CDR1 SGHVS and CDR2 FQNEAQ. The CDR3 is made up of 16 amino acids. Here the CDR3 reads CASSSNPSGGADTQYF. The CDR3 bases are TGTGCCAGCAGCTCGAACCCTAGCGGGGGAGCAGATACGCAGTATTTT.

This clone was seen only once. V usage is TRBV10-3 and J usage is TRBJ2-1; tentative D call: TRBD2 (7 bases). Germline V gene sequence: CDR1 ENHRY, CDR2 SYGVKD. Trimming removed 10 bases at V and 6 bases at J, with 19 bases between. The CDR3 runs to 14 residues. The CDR3: CATKGGGLANEQFF. In DNA, the CDR3 is TGTGCCACCAAGGGGGGGGGCCTAGCCAATGAGCAGTTCTTC.

This rearrangement joins TRBV19 to TRBJ2-1, with TRBD1 identical over 7 bases. Trimming removed 4 bases from V and 0 bases from J; junction bases left unmatched: 3. CDR3 size: 15 residues. The germline V gene has CDR1 LNHDA and CDR2 SQIVND (reference sequence). The CDR3 reads CASSTRQGSYNEQFF. CDR3 DNA sequence: TGTGCCAGTAGTACCCGACAGGGCTCCTACAATGAGCAGTTCTTC.

CDR3 sequence reads: CASSHGQGDSGRSTYNEQFF. The CDR3 DNA sequence: TGTGCCAGCAGCCATGGACAGGGGGATAGCGGGAGGTCGACTTACAATGAGCAGTTCTTC. The chain is built from TRBV9 and TRBJ2-1, with D perhaps given as TRBD1 or TRBD2 (10 bases each). V lost 4 bases and J lost 4, with 30 bases in between. The CDR3 is 20 amino acids. Germline CDR1 reads SGDLS; CDR2 reads YYNGEE.

The V call is TRBV7-6, the J call TRBJ1-2, with 10 positions matching TRBD1. Germline CDR1 is SGHVS and CDR2 is FNYEAQ. The CDR3 has 16 amino acids. Trimming cost V 5 bases and J 4 bases; bases outside gene matches: 10. The CDR3 DNA sequence: TGTGCCAGCAGCCAGCAAGGGGGACAGGGGACCTATGGCTACACCTTC. This codes for CASSQQGGQGTYGYTF.

The V and J genes are TRBV6-4 and TRBJ2-5, with D possibly matching TRBD1 (6 bases). The CDR3 has 14 residues. Trimming shortened V by 0 bases and J by 5 bases, and 10 bases separated the two germline ends. Germline V gene sequence: CDR1 MRHNA, CDR2 SNTAGT. The CDR3 reads CASSDSAGAETQYF. The CDR3 DNA reads as TGTGCCAGCAGTGACTCGGCAGGGGCGGAGACCCAGTACTTC.

The chain links TRBV6-5 to TRBJ2-7; 10 bases are shared with TRBD1. After removal of 4 bases from V and 2 bases from J, the junction contained 8 bases not matched to a gene. The germline CDR1 and CDR2 sequences are MNHEY and SVGAGI. The CDR3 is 16 residues long. In DNA form, the CDR3 reads TGTGCCAGCAGTTGGTACCCGGGACAGGGGCCCTACGAGCAGTACTTC. It translates to CASSWYPGQGPYEQYF.

Turning to this clone: Different DNA sequences within this sample yield the same CDR3. The rearrangement joins TRBV27 to TRBJ1-2; D is uncertain. Germline values: CDR1 MNHEY, CDR2 SMNVEV (reference sequence). This CDR3 contains 12 residues. V lost 2 bases, J lost 4 bases, and 5 bases lay in between. The CDR3 here is CASSLAGYGYTF. Here the CDR3 DNA reads TGTGCCAGCAGTTTAGCGGGCTATGGCTACACCTTC.

The V gene is TRBV18, the J gene TRBJ2-1; 7 bases map to TRBD1. V lost 3 bases to trimming and J lost 7 bases; unmatched junction nucleotides: 6. The length of the CDR3 is 14 residues. The V gene's germline CDR1 is KGHSH and CDR2 LQKENI. In DNA, the CDR3 is TGTGCCAGCTCACCCGGGACAGACCGGAATGAGCAGTTCTTC. Translation gives CASSPGTDRNEQFF.

The CDR3 DNA reads as TGTGCCAGCAGCCCTACAGGAGACCAGCCCCAGCATTTT. Translation gives CASSPTGDQPQHF. This chain links TRBV7-6 with TRBJ1-5; tentatively, D is TRBD1 (5 bases). CDR3 size: 13 residues. Trimming stripped 5 bases from V and 7 bases from J, with 12 bases between. Germline CDR1 and CDR2: SGHVS and FNYEAQ.

This chain links TRBV9 with TRBJ1-4, with 7 nucleotides matching TRBD1. The CDR3 contains 16 residues. Trimming took 2 bases from V and 7 from J; bases not matched to a gene: 11. Germline V lookup: CDR1 SGDLS, CDR2 YYNGEE. This CDR3 is CASSVEGAGLGEKLFF. The CDR3 DNA sequence: TGTGCCAGCAGCGTCGAGGGGGCGGGGCTGGGTGAAAAACTGTTTTTT.

The rearrangement uses TRBV7-9 and TRBJ2-7; 8 nucleotides line up with TRBD1. The germline gives CDR1 SEHNR, CDR2 FQNEAQ (reference sequence). Germline trimming cut 7 bases from V and 5 bases from J; bases unmatched to any gene: 10. This CDR3 is 14 amino acids long. CDR3 DNA sequence: TGTGCCAGCACCACACTTGGACAGGGTGACGAGCAGTACTTC. Translating it yields CASTTLGQGDEQYF.

This clone has a single count. CDR3 sequence reads: CASSREGGAEEKLFF. In DNA form, the CDR3 reads TGTGCCAGCAGCCGAGAAGGGGGCGCAGAGGAAAAACTGTTTTTT. The rearrangement links TRBV5-4 to TRBJ1-4; TRBD1 matches 7 bases. V was clipped by 4 bases and J by 8 bases; unmatched bases: 11. In germline, CDR1 is SGHNT, CDR2 YYREEE (reference sequence). The CDR3 has 15 amino acids.

The chain joins TRBV19 to TRBJ2-3, with D perhaps TRBD1 (6 bases). Deletions cut 9 bases from V and 8 bases from J, with 18 bases between. Germline V lookup: CDR1 LNHDA, CDR2 SQIVND (reference sequence). CDR3 length: 13 amino acids. In nucleotides, the CDR3 is TGTGCCAGCACAGGGCCAAATAGAGGTACGCAGTATTTT. Encoded protein: CASTGPNRGTQYF.

J is TRBJ2-7 and V is TRBV2, with 7 nucleotides matching TRBD2. The V gene end was trimmed by 6 bases and the J gene end by 0 bases; junction bases not matched to a gene: 8. The V gene's germline CDR1 is SNHLY and CDR2 FYNNEI. The CDR3 sequence is 15 residues long. The CDR3 DNA follows: TGTGCCAGCAGCGACGGGGGGTCTAGCTCCTACGAGCAGTACTTC. Protein sequence: CASSDGGSSSYEQYF.

This chain uses TRBV7-8 with TRBJ1-5; D is perhaps TRBD1 (5 bases). Deletions cut 1 base from V and 6 bases from J, with 13 bases between. This CDR3 is built from 15 residues. Germline V gene sequence: CDR1 SGHVS, CDR2 FQNEAQ. CDR3 sequence (DNA): TGTGCCAGCAGCTTAGGGGCGGGGGAGTTTCAGCCCCAGCATTTT. Translation: CASSLGAGEFQPQHF.

V gene TRBV5-1 combines with J gene TRBJ1-2, with 11 bases aligning to TRBD1. The CDR3 covers 16 residues. The germline CDR1 and CDR2 sequences are SGHRS and YFSETQ. Trimming took 0 bases from V and 6 from J; bases not matched to a gene: 7. The CDR3 DNA reads as TGCGCCAGCAGCTTGGACGGACAGGGGGCGGGAGATGGCTACACCTTC. Translation gives CASSLDGQGAGDGYTF.

J is TRBJ2-3 and V is TRBV19, with 10 bases lining up with TRBD2. Germline trimming cut 3 bases from V and 5 bases from J; bases unmatched to any gene: 8. CDR1 and CDR2 (germline): LNHDA, SQIVND (reference sequence). CDR3 length: 16 residues. The CDR3 DNA reads TGTGCCAGTAGTATGGCCGGGAGCGGGGGGGGAGATACGCAGTATTTT. It encodes CASSMAGSGGGDTQYF.

This clone was seen once. This chain links TRBV11-2 with TRBJ1-2; D not resolved. The germline gives CDR1 SGHAT, CDR2 FQNNGV. The V end lost 2 bases, the J end lost 8 bases, and 12 bases lay between the germline ends. The CDR3 is made up of 13 amino acids. The CDR3 protein is CASSLSRRGGYTF. DNA for the CDR3: TGTGCCAGCAGCTTATCTCGCAGAGGCGGCTACACCTTC.

V is TRBV27 and J is TRBJ2-5; D is possibly TRBD1 (6 bases). The germline V and J ends were trimmed by 6 bases and 4 bases, with 18 bases remaining between them. This CDR3 contains 15 residues. Looked up from germline, CDR1 is MNHEY and CDR2 is SMNVEV (reference sequence). The CDR3 loop is CASRPGQISRETQYF. The CDR3 coding sequence is TGTGCCAGCAGACCTGGACAGATATCTAGAGAGACCCAGTACTTC.

In this sample, this clone turned up a few times. V is TRBV5-8 and J is TRBJ2-5, with D tentatively TRBD2 (5 bases). The CDR3 totals 15 residues. Trimming took 0 bases from V and 3 from J, leaving 12 bases between them. CDR1 SGHTS and CDR2 YDEGEE come from the germline V gene. This CDR3 is CASSLVVATEETQYF. CDR3 sequence (DNA): TGTGCCAGCAGCTTGGTGGTAGCGACGGAAGAGACCCAGTACTTC.

The J gene is TRBJ2-5, the V gene TRBV3-1 (or the pseudogene TRBV3-2), with 10 nucleotides matching TRBD2. V shed 4 bases, J shed 4 bases, and the junction held 9 bases outside the gene matches. Germline CDR1 reads LGHDT; CDR2 reads YNNKEL (reference sequence). The CDR3 has 16 amino acids. CDR3 nucleotide sequence: TGTGCCAGCAGCCCCCGACAAGCGGGGGGGTCAGAGACCCAGTACTTC. This translates into CASSPRQAGGSETQYF.